In its sample, the clone carrying this T cell receptor beta chain was seen a few times. What it recognizes is unknown. This sample stems from a study of CD8+ T cells in alopecia areata. Study-level findings and limits: Patients displayed less clarity in TCR sharing than mice, a finding possibly related to HLA.

Germline V gene data show CDR1 as SQVTM and CDR2 as ANQGSEA. The CDR3 is made up of 17 amino acids. V shed 0 bases, J shed 6 bases, and the junction held 11 bases outside the gene matches. Investigators sorted PBMCs to obtain both CD4+ and CD8+ T cells. cDNA serving as the sequencing template came from extracted, reverse transcribed RNA. Produced via immunoSEQ multiplex PCR; TCRdb's table is partial and in-frame only. In the table there are just over 150,000 clones, less than 65% of which are singletons. The V call is TRBV29-1, the J call TRBJ2-1; 10 bases fit TRBD1. This TCR was sampled from a human donor with alopecia areata. The sequences come from CD8+ T cells sorted from blood, collected at week 0. The DNA of the CDR3 is TGCAGCGTTGAAGACGGGACAGGGGCTTTCAAAGGCAATGAGCAGTTCTTC. This translates into CSVEDGTGAFKGNEQFF.